This T cell receptor beta chain came from a study of blood T cell repertoires in COVID-19. Across the whole study: There were acute and convalescent COVID-19 samples, and they came from the United States, Italy and Spain. The analysed material was cDNA or gDNA that came from T cells, B-cell-depleted T cells, or PBMCs.

Those enrolled, adults aged roughly 18 to 100 years, came from under 25 US areas. Before they entered the study, exposed participants had met a COVID-19 case within 2 weeks. Method: immunoSEQ multiplex PCR; TCRdb's copy keeps in-frame clones and lacks some. This table has approximately 190,000 clones, over 80% appearing once. This CDR3 has 13 amino acids. V was cut by 7 bases and J by 9 bases, with 18 bases left in between. The germline V gene encodes CDR1 SGHAT and CDR2 FQNNGV. Sequencing was done on a sample of PBMCs or T cells enriched from blood (not recorded which). This rearrangement joins TRBV11-2 to TRBJ1-2, with D perhaps TRBD1 (6 bases). The source is a woman in her twenties or thirties who had been exposed to COVID-19. The CDR3 here is CASMGTTPRSYTF. CDR3 nucleotide sequence: TGTGCCAGCATGGGGACAACCCCCAGGAGCTACACCTTC.